These 11 T cell receptor beta chains originate from one sample sequenced in a study of cytomegalovirus exposure and HLA in healthy donors. Use of 60 Vbeta and 13 Jbeta primers characterized the PCR. Here immunoSEQ multiplex PCR was the method, and the copy in TCRdb shows in-frame clones only, minus some. The sample shows about 200,000 clones, approximately 78% of them seen only once. Sequenced material: PBMCs. These receptors all come from a woman between 45 and 65 years old in good health and CMV-seropositive.

The chain carries TRBV2 and TRBJ2-2; D may be TRBD2 (5 bases). The germline V gene encodes CDR1 SNHLY and CDR2 FYNNEI. Trimming removed 6 bases from V and 5 bases from J, with 16 bases in between. This CDR3 has 15 residues. CDR3 nucleotide sequence: TGTGCCAGCAGGCCTGACTTTGGCGGGACCGGGGAGCTGTTTTTT. It is translated as CASRPDFGGTGELFF.

This clone was seen just once. The V and J genes are TRBV2 and TRBJ2-2; the match to TRBD2 covers 14 bases. V was clipped by 6 bases and J by 7 bases; unmatched bases: 10. CDR3 length equals 17 residues. CDR1 SNHLY and CDR2 FYNNEI come from the germline V gene. For the CDR3, the DNA is TGTGCCAGCAGAGGGACTAGCGGGAGTCCGAGGGGCGGGGAGCTGTTTTTT. Translation gives CASRGTSGSPRGGELFF.

About this clone: This sample also contains other DNA sequences that code for the same CDR3. This chain links TRBV29-1 with TRBJ2-3; D might be TRBD1 (6 bases). Per germline, CDR1 SQVTM and CDR2 ANQGSEA. V lost 3 bases to trimming and J lost 1 base, with 8 bases between them. The CDR3 sequence is 13 residues long. In DNA form, the CDR3 reads TGCAGCGTTGAGGCAGGGGGCACAGATACGCAGTATTTT. Its translation is CSVEAGGTDTQYF.

The table lists this clone with a few counts. This chain connects TRBV5-1 to TRBJ2-1; TRBD2 aligns across 7 bases. This CDR3 has 14 amino acids. Germline trimming cut 4 bases from V and 1 base from J; bases unmatched to any gene: 2. Germline values: CDR1 SGHRS, CDR2 YFSETQ. The CDR3 loop is CASSKGLSYNEQFF. DNA of the CDR3: TGCGCCAGCAGCAAGGGACTATCCTACAATGAGCAGTTCTTC.

This sequence joins TRBV28 and TRBJ2-2; 9 bases align to TRBD2. The CDR3 is made up of 16 amino acids. The junction had 11 bases not matched to a gene; V was cut back by 6 bases and J by 6 bases. Germline CDR1 reads MDHEN; CDR2 reads SYDVKM. CDR3 residues: CASSLLSGRKSGELFF. The CDR3 nucleotides are TGTGCCAGCAGCCTCCTTAGCGGGAGAAAGTCCGGGGAGCTGTTTTTT.

The chain joins TRBV10-3 to TRBJ2-2; TRBD2 is a possible D gene (6 bases). Germline assignment: CDR1 ENHRY and CDR2 SYGVKD. This CDR3 comprises 16 residues. Trimming stripped 6 bases from V and 5 bases from J, with 19 bases between. CDR3 sequence: CAIRSGGNSRTGELFF. The CDR3 nucleotides are TGTGCCATCAGGAGTGGAGGGAATAGTAGAACCGGGGAGCTGTTTTTT.

This clone was seen a few times. The gene calls are TRBV10-2 and TRBJ2-7; D remains ambiguous. The CDR3 is 14 residues long. The germline V gene has CDR1 WSHSY and CDR2 SAAADI. The V gene lost 7 bases and the J gene lost 2 bases, with 15 bases spanning the gap. CDR3 nucleotides: TGCGCCAGCAAAGAGAACTACCAGCCCTACGAGCAGTACTTC. It specifies CASKENYQPYEQYF.

The chain is built from TRBV5-1 and TRBJ1-5, with a weak D call TRBD1 (6 bases). V lost 3 bases, J lost 3 bases, and 19 bases lay in between. The CDR3 runs to 17 residues. CDR1 is SGHRS and CDR2 is YFSETQ in the germline V gene. The CDR3 here is CASSYPPHHRDNQPQHF. The CDR3 DNA reads TGCGCCAGCAGCTACCCCCCCCACCACAGGGACAATCAGCCCCAGCATTTT.

This clone was seen just once. The rearrangement links TRBV19 to TRBJ2-2, with 11 bases aligning to TRBD2. V was pared by 4 bases and J by 2 bases, with 3 bases of the junction left unmatched. Germline lookup yields CDR1 LNHDA and CDR2 SQIVND (reference sequence). The CDR3 covers 16 residues. This chain's CDR3 is CASSKTSGGNTGELFF. The CDR3 region has the DNA TGTGCCAGTAGTAAAACTAGCGGGGGAAACACCGGGGAGCTGTTTTTT.

This rearrangement joins TRBV5-1 to TRBJ2-7; 10 positions agree with TRBD2. CDR1 and CDR2 from the germline V gene are SGHRS and YFSETQ. The CDR3 totals 16 residues. With V trimmed by 4 bases and J by 2 bases, 9 bases remained unmatched. The CDR3 sequence is CASSPGSSGRTYEQYF. CDR3 coding DNA: TGCGCCAGCAGCCCTGGGAGTAGCGGGAGGACCTACGAGCAGTACTTC.

The rearrangement links TRBV5-1 to TRBJ2-7, with 11 bases fitting TRBD2. CDR1 and CDR2 from the germline V gene are SGHRS and YFSETQ. This CDR3 has 16 residues. V was clipped by 2 bases and J by 0 bases; unmatched bases: 4. The CDR3 spells CASSFQGLAGSYEQYF. In DNA, the CDR3 is TGCGCCAGCAGCTTTCAAGGACTAGCGGGCTCCTACGAGCAGTACTTC.